The 21 T cell receptor beta chains given below trace back to one sample, sequenced in a study of vaccination effects on CD4 cells after COVID-19. Before sequencing took place, the ViraFEST assay used viral peptide pools to expand antigen-specific CD4+ T cells. Subsequent to 10 days of culture, CD4+ T cells were isolated. Neither prior SARS-CoV-2 infection nor positive nucleocapsid antibodies were present in the vaccine recipients. Which antigens these TCRs recognize remains unknown. Repertoires were generated with immunoSEQ multiplex PCR, while TCRdb's copy carries only in-frame clones and drops some. The repertoire holds 74,000 or so clones, with 80% as singletons. Here the sequenced sample was CD4+ T cells from PBMCs cultured with SARS-CoV-2 spike peptides, taken before COVID-19 vaccination. These TCRs come from a human donor who received a COVID-19 vaccine.

This chain joins TRBV29-1 and TRBJ2-7; TRBD1 aligns across 12 bases. CDR3 length: 11 residues. Germline loops: CDR1 SQVTM, CDR2 ANQGSEA. The junction had 5 bases not matched to a gene; V was cut back by 7 bases and J by 10 bases. Here the CDR3 DNA reads TGCAGCGCTGGGACAGGGGGCGCCCAGTACGTC. Residues: CSAGTGGAQYV.

V is TRBV15 and J is TRBJ2-2; D is unclear. The CDR3 covers 13 residues. V dropped 8 bases and J dropped 5 bases, with 12 bases sitting between them. Germline values: CDR1 LNHNV, CDR2 YYDKDF (reference sequence). The CDR3 sequence: CATGPRSTGELFF. The CDR3 DNA reads as TGTGCCACCGGACCCCGGTCGACCGGGGAGCTGTTTTTT.

The chain recombines TRBV6-6 with TRBJ1-6; possibly TRBD1 for D (6 bases). Germline assignment: CDR1 MNHNY and CDR2 SVGAGI (reference sequence). Trimming left V 6 bases short and J 2 bases short, with 11 bases between. The CDR3 has 15 residues. The CDR3, as DNA: TGTGCCAGCAGCCAGGGGCTGACCTATAATTCACCCCTCCACTTT. Amino acids: CASSQGLTYNSPLHF.

V and J are TRBV18 and TRBJ1-1; 7 positions agree with TRBD1. CDR3 length: 16 amino acids. The germline V gene has CDR1 KGHSH and CDR2 LQKENI. V dropped 3 bases and J dropped 2; count of bases not matched to a gene: 9. The CDR3 spells CASSPRTGLTNTEAFF. CDR3 DNA: TGTGCCAGCTCACCTCGGACAGGATTGACTAACACTGAAGCTTTCTTT.

CDR3 amino acids: CATSRGGHDQPQHF. CDR3 bases: TGTGCCACCTCACGGGGGGGACATGATCAGCCCCAGCATTTT. The rearrangement joins TRBV10-3 to TRBJ1-5; the D gene is possibly TRBD1 (6 bases). The V gene lost 10 bases and the J gene lost 5 bases, with 18 bases spanning the gap. Germline loops: CDR1 ENHRY, CDR2 SYGVKD. The length of the CDR3 is 14 residues.

The chain recombines TRBV30 with TRBJ2-2, with 8 bases matching TRBD1. J gave up 1 base and V 1 base, and 5 bases lay outside the gene matches. The CDR3 is 16 residues long. Germline values: CDR1 GTSNPN, CDR2 SVGIG (reference sequence). The CDR3 reads CAWSASDRVNTGELFF. CDR3 bases: TGTGCCTGGAGTGCCTCGGACAGGGTGAACACCGGGGAGCTGTTTTTT.

The chain employs TRBV4-1 and TRBJ2-5, with TRBD2 matching over 11 bases. The ends lost 0 bases at V and 2 bases at J; junction bases unmatched: 11. CDR1 and CDR2 (germline): MGHRA, YSYEKL. There are 19 residues in the CDR3. CDR3 nucleotide sequence: TGCGCCAGCAGCCAAGATTCCCTAGCGGGGGGCCGAAGACAAGAGACCCAGTACTTC. The encoded protein is CASSQDSLAGGRRQETQYF.

This clone was detected only a few times. The V call is TRBV5-1, the J call TRBJ1-1; a weak D match, TRBD1 (6 bases). Looked up from germline, CDR1 is SGHRS and CDR2 is YFSETQ. V was cut by 7 bases and J by 5 bases, with 21 bases left in between. The CDR3 is made up of 15 amino acids. CDR3 protein: CASAWGNREGTEAFF. The DNA for the CDR3 is TGCGCCAGCGCATGGGGAAACAGGGAGGGAACTGAAGCTTTCTTT.

This clone was counted a few times. The chain joins TRBV5-5 to TRBJ2-2, with 8 bases identical to TRBD2. Germline V gives CDR1 SGHKS, CDR2 YYEKEE (reference sequence). V lost 3 bases to trimming and J lost 1 base; unmatched junction nucleotides: 5. The CDR3 sequence is 16 residues long. This CDR3 reads CASSSSGGRNTGELFF. In nucleotides, the CDR3 is TGTGCCAGCAGCTCAAGCGGGGGCCGGAACACCGGGGAGCTGTTTTTT.

The rearrangement joins TRBV27 to TRBJ1-2; 7 bases match TRBD1. The CDR3 has 14 amino acids. The germline V gene has CDR1 MNHEY and CDR2 SMNVEV (reference sequence). The junction had 7 bases not matched to a gene; V was cut back by 5 bases and J by 4 bases. The CDR3: CASSPTGRAYGYTF. The DNA of the CDR3 is TGTGCCAGCAGTCCGACAGGGAGGGCCTATGGCTACACCTTC.

The chain has TRBV24-1 and TRBJ2-5, with D possibly matching TRBD2 (5 bases). V lost 0 bases to trimming and J lost 1 base, with 14 bases between them. The germline gives CDR1 KGHDR, CDR2 SFDVKD. This CDR3 is 17 amino acids long. For the CDR3, the DNA is TGTGCCACCAGTGATTTGTGGGGAGAGATTTCCCAAGAGACCCAGTACTTC. This translates into CATSDLWGEISQETQYF.

The chain joins TRBV5-1 to TRBJ1-4; D unresolved. CDR1 and CDR2 from the germline V gene are SGHRS and YFSETQ. The ends were cut back, 4 bases at V and 8 bases at J, with 21 bases in the middle. This CDR3 has 16 residues. CDR3 sequence: CASSAAGQFGREKLFF. DNA of the CDR3: TGCGCCAGCAGCGCGGCGGGCCAGTTTGGGAGAGAAAAACTGTTTTTT.

V usage is TRBV18 and J usage is TRBJ2-7, with TRBD1 matching over 10 bases. The CDR3 loop spans 15 amino acids. The trim removed 3 bases at V and 2 bases at J, leaving 4 bases unmatched. Germline-derived CDR1 and CDR2 are KGHSH and LQKENI. The CDR3 is CASSPGTGATYEQYV. DNA for the CDR3: TGTGCCAGCTCACCGGGGACAGGGGCCACCTACGAGCAGTACGTC.

This clone was observed a handful of times. V usage is TRBV5-4 and J usage is TRBJ2-1; possible D gene TRBD2, 6 bases. This CDR3 is 15 amino acids long. Germline-derived CDR1 and CDR2 are SGHNT and YYREEE (reference sequence). The V end was cut by 2 bases, the J end by 2 bases, with 11 bases between. The CDR3 here is CASSFVAGTYNEQFF. CDR3 sequence (DNA): TGTGCCAGCAGCTTCGTTGCGGGGACCTACAATGAGCAGTTCTTC.

Concerning this clone itself: The sample has other DNA sequences that encode this CDR3 too. The V gene is TRBV7-9, the J gene TRBJ2-1; no clear D. From germline, CDR1 is SEHNR and CDR2 FQNEAQ (reference sequence). The CDR3 spans 11 residues. Trimming pared 2 bases from V and 7 bases from J, leaving 3 bases between. CDR3 DNA: TGTGCCAGCAGCTTATTTAATGAGCAGTTCTTC. Protein: CASSLFNEQFF.

A few counts support this clone. The chain carries TRBV7-9 and TRBJ2-7; possible D gene TRBD2, 5 bases. Trimming stripped 0 bases from V and 4 bases from J, with 13 bases between. Per the germline V gene, CDR1 is SEHNR and CDR2 is FQNEAQ (reference sequence). The CDR3 runs to 15 residues. CDR3 coding DNA: TGTGCCAGCAGCTTAGCAGGTGGAGGCGAATACGAGCAGTACGTC. Amino acid sequence: CASSLAGGGEYEQYV.

This rearrangement joins TRBV9 to TRBJ2-3; TRBD2 agrees at 9 bases. Germline V gene sequence: CDR1 SGDLS, CDR2 YYNGEE. V dropped 3 bases and J dropped 4; count of bases not matched to a gene: 9. This CDR3 comprises 16 residues. Here the CDR3 reads CASSARASGVADTQYF. The CDR3 coding sequence is TGTGCCAGCAGCGCCAGGGCTAGCGGGGTAGCAGATACGCAGTATTTT.

The chain recombines TRBV5-1 with TRBJ1-2, with 10 bases identical to TRBD1. CDR3 length: 14 amino acids. From germline, CDR1 is SGHRS and CDR2 YFSETQ. The ends lost 3 bases at V and 5 bases at J; junction bases unmatched: 4. DNA of the CDR3: TGCGCCAGCAGCTCGACAGGGGGCGGGTATGGCTACACCTTC. Amino acids: CASSSTGGGYGYTF.

The rearrangement joins TRBV5-5 to TRBJ1-4; TRBD1 agrees at 10 bases. Trimming took 3 bases from V and 0 from J; bases not matched to a gene: 5. CDR1 is SGHKS, CDR2 YYEKEE, per germline (reference sequence). The CDR3 consists of 17 residues. CDR3 coding DNA: TGTGCCAGCAGCTGGGGGGACAGGGGCTCAACTAATGAAAAACTGTTTTTT. Its protein is CASSWGDRGSTNEKLFF.

This rearrangement joins TRBV2 to TRBJ2-6; TRBD1 matches 8 bases. Trimming removed 3 bases from V and 0 bases from J; junction bases left unmatched: 7. This CDR3 comprises 18 residues. Germline V gene sequence: CDR1 SNHLY, CDR2 FYNNEI. The CDR3 sequence is CASSDLGQEFSGANVLTF. The CDR3 DNA reads as TGTGCCAGCAGTGATTTGGGACAGGAGTTCTCTGGGGCCAACGTCCTGACTTTC.

The chain is built from TRBV18 and TRBJ2-1, with TRBD2 matching 7 bases. This CDR3 spans 15 amino acids. The J segment lost 4 bases and the V segment lost 6 bases, leaving 9 bases of the junction unmatched. CDR1 and CDR2 (germline): KGHSH, LQKENI. CDR3 in DNA: TGTGCCAGCTCTTCTAATCTAGCGGAGTACAATGAGCAGTTCTTC. Encoded protein: CASSSNLAEYNEQFF.